A selection of T cell receptor beta chains follows, all from one sample in a study of CD8 T cells in ankylosing spondylitis. Each CDR3 protein is one row after TCRdb ran MiXCR on the 5' RACE reads. The sample records fewer than 250,000 distinct CDR3 sequences, approximately 20% being singletons. Sequenced sample: blood, either unsorted or a sorted T cell fraction (not recorded which). The receptors were sampled from a male donor with ankylosing spondylitis. The CDR3 runs from the conserved cysteine through the conserved F or W. The D gene is left open where the match is weak. Only some rows state a clone size, as once, few, many or a class for expanded clones.

17	TRBD1	NA	TRBV5-1	TRBJ2-2	CASSLTPGQDAAGELFF	TGCGCCAGCAGCTTAACGCCGGGACAGGACGCGGCCGGGGAGCTGTTTTTT
14	TRBD1	NA	TRBV30	TRBJ1-5	CAWSHGTGDQPQHF	TGTGCCTGGAGCCACGGGACAGGCGATCAGCCCCAGCATTTT
14	NA	NA	TRBV6-2/TRBV6-3	TRBJ2-7	CASSASPIGNEQYF	TGTGCCAGCAGTGCGTCCCCCATAGGGAACGAGCAGTACTTC
14	NA	NA	TRBV28	TRBJ2-7	CASSWDIIPYEQYF	TGTGCCAGCAGTTGGGACATAATCCCCTACGAGCAGTACTTC
13	NA	few	TRBV6-6	TRBJ2-3	CASSYDRPDTQYF	TGTGCCAGCAGTTACGATCGGCCAGATACGCAGTATTTT
14	NA	NA	TRBV4-1	TRBJ1-1	CASSQEGRNTEAFF	TGCGCCAGCAGCCAAGAAGGCCGGAACACTGAAGCTTTCTTT
15	NA	NA	TRBV20-1	TRBJ1-1	CSARDSDSPVAEAFF	TGCAGTGCTAGAGACTCGGACTCCCCGGTGGCTGAAGCTTTCTTT
15	TRBD1	NA	TRBV12-3/TRBV12-4	TRBJ1-2	CASTRGDRGIYGYTF	TGTGCCAGCACTCGGGGGGACAGGGGGATCTATGGCTACACCTTC
13	NA	many	TRBV12-3/TRBV12-4	TRBJ1-1	CASSGILNTEAFF	TGTGCCAGCAGCGGGATCCTCAACACTGAAGCTTTCTTT
12	NA	NA	TRBV4-2	TRBJ2-1	CASSHFFNEQFF	TGTGCCAGCAGCCATTTTTTCAATGAGCAGTTCTTC
15	TRBD1	few	TRBV7-2	TRBJ1-1	CASRQPGGVITEAFF	TGTGCCAGCAGACAACCAGGGGGCGTGATTACTGAAGCTTTCTTT
13	TRBD1	many	TRBV20-1	TRBJ1-2	CSATGTANYGYTF	TGCAGTGCTACGGGGACAGCGAACTATGGCTACACCTTC
14	NA	NA	TRBV20-1	TRBJ2-7	CSAEGRTASYEQYF	TGCAGTGCCGAGGGACGGACTGCTTCCTACGAGCAGTACTTC
15	NA	few	TRBV28	TRBJ1-3	CASSLRGAYENTIYF	TGTGCCAGCAGTTTACGGGGGGCGTACGAAAACACCATATATTTT
16	TRBD2	NA	TRBV13	TRBJ2-7	CASSASYTREGYEQYF	TGTGCCAGCAGCGCGAGTTACACTAGGGAGGGCTACGAGCAGTACTTC
15	TRBD1	few	TRBV4-1	TRBJ1-5	CASSQGTGVNQPQHF	TGCGCCAGCAGCCAAGGGACAGGGGTAAATCAGCCCCAGCATTTT
14	TRBD1	many	TRBV28	TRBJ1-5	CASSLIQGDQPQHF	TGTGCCAGCAGTTTAATCCAGGGGGATCAGCCCCAGCATTTT
14	NA	few	TRBV5-5	TRBJ2-7	CASSLDMRTYEQYF	TGTGCCAGCAGCTTGGACATGCGAACCTACGAGCAGTACTTC
12	NA	few	TRBV3-1	TRBJ2-7	CASSPEGHEQYF	TGTGCCAGCAGCCCCGAGGGCCACGAGCAGTACTTC
13	TRBD1	NA	TRBV19	TRBJ1-5	CASAGQGYQPQHF	TGTGCCAGTGCCGGACAGGGTTACCAGCCCCAGCATTTT
15	NA	NA	TRBV20-1	TRBJ2-7	CSARASGTPYYEQYF	TGCAGTGCTAGAGCCTCCGGGACACCGTACTACGAGCAGTACTTC
17	NA	NA	TRBV11-2	TRBJ2-7	CASSLEVTRGGFYEQYF	TGTGCCAGCAGCTTAGAGGTGACTAGGGGGGGGTTCTACGAGCAGTACTTC
12	NA	NA	TRBV29-1	TRBJ2-7	CSVEVGGYEQYF	TGCAGCGTTGAAGTGGGGGGCTACGAGCAGTACTTC
15	TRBD2	NA	TRBV12-3/TRBV12-4	TRBJ2-1	CASSTGRGAYNEQFF	TGTGCCAGCAGCACAGGGCGGGGGGCCTACAATGAGCAGTTCTTC
15	NA	many	TRBV5-1	TRBJ2-7	CASSLDRGGGNEQYF	TGCGCCAGCAGCTTGGACCGAGGGGGAGGCAACGAGCAGTACTTC
14	TRBD2	many	TRBV3-1	TRBJ2-3	CASSPSGGTDTQYF	TGTGCCAGCAGCCCTAGCGGGGGCACAGATACGCAGTATTTT
14	NA	NA	TRBV20-1	TRBJ2-7	CSARDLDSPYEQYF	TGCAGTGCTAGAGACCTTGACAGCCCCTACGAGCAGTACTTC